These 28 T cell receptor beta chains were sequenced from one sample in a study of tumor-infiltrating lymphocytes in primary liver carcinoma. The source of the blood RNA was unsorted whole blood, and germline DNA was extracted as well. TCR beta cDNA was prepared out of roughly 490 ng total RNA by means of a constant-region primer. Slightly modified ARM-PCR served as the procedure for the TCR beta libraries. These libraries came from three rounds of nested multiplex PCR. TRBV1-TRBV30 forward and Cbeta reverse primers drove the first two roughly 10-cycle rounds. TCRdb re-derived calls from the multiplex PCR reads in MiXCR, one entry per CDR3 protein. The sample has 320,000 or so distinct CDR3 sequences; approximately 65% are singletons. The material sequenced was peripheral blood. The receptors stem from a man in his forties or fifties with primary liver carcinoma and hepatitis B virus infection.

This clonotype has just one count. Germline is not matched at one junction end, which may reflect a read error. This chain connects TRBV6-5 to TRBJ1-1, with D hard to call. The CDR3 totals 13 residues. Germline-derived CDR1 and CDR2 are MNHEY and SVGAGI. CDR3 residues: CVSSYSFSDEAFF. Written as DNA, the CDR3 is TGTGTCAGCAGTTACTCATTTTCGGACGAAGCTTTCTTT.

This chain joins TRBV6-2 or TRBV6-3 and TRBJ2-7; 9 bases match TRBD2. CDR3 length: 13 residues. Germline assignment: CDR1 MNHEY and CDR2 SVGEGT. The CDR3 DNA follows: TGTGTCAACAGAGTAGCGGGAGCGTTCGAGCAGTACTTC. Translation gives CVNRVAGAFEQYF.

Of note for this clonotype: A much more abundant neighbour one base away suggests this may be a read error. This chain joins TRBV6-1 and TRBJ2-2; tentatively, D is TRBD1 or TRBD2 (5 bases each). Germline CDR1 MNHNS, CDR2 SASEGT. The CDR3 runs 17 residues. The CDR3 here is CTSSAQGRTPNTGELFF. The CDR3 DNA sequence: TGTACCAGCAGTGCGCAGGGACGGACTCCCAACACCGGGGAGCTGTTTTTT.

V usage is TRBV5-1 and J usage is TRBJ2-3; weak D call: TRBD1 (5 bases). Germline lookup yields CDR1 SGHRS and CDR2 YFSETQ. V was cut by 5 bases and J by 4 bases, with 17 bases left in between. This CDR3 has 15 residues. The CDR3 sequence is CASRSGTGWSDTQYF. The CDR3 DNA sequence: TGCGCCAGCAGGTCGGGTACAGGTTGGTCAGATACGCAGTATTTT.

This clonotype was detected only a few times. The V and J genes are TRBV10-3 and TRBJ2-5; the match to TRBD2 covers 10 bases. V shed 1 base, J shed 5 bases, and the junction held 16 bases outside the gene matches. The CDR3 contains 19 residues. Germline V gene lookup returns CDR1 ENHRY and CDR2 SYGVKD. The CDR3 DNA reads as TGTGCCATCAGTGAGTTCGCTAGCGGGAGTGCAATCTCAGGGGAGACCCAGTACTTC. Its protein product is CAISEFASGSAISGETQYF.

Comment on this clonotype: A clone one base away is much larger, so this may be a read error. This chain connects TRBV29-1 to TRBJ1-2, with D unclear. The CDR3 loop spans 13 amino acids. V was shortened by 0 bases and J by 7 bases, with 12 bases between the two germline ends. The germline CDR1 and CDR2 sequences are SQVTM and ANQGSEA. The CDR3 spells CSVEESEIGGYTF. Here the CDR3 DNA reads TGCAGCGTTGAAGAGTCAGAGATAGGTGGCTACACCTTC. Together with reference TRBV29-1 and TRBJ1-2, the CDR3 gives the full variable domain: SAVISQKPSRDICQRGTSLTIQCQVDSQVTMMFWYRQQPGQSLTLIATANQGSEATYESGFVIDKFPISRPNLTFSTLTVSNMSPEDSSIYLCSVEESEIGGYTFGSGTRLTVV.

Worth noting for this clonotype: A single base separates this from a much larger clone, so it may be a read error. The DNA of the CDR3 is TGTGCCAGCGGTTTCCCGGGACAGGGGTCCTATGGCTACACCTTC. Its protein is CASGFPGQGSYGYTF. This rearrangement joins TRBV6-6 to TRBJ1-2, with 10 bases lining up with TRBD1. The CDR3 is 15 amino acids. Unmatched junction bases numbered 10, after V lost 8 bases and J lost 4 bases. Germline V CDR1 and CDR2: MNHNY, SVGAGI (reference sequence).

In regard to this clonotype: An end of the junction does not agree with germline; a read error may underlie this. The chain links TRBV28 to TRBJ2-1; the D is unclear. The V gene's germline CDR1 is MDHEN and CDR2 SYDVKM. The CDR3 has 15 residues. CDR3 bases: TGTACCAGCAGTTTATCGGGCCGGATGGGGAATGAACAGTTCTTC. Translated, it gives CTSSLSGRMGNEQFF.

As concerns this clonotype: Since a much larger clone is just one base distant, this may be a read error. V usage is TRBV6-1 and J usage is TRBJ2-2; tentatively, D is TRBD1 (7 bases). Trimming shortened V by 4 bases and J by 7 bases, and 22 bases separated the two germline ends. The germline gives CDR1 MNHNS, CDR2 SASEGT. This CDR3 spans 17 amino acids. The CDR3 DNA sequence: TGTGCCAGCAGTGTAACCCCCTGCAGGGGGGCGGTCGGGGAGCTGTTTTTT. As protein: CASSVTPCRGAVGELFF.

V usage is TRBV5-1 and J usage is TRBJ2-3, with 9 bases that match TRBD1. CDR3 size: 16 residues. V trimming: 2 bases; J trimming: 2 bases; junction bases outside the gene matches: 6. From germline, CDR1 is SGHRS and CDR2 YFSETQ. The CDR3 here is CASSLARTGVTDTQYF. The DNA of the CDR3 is TGCGCCAGCAGCTTAGCCAGGACAGGGGTCACAGATACGCAGTATTTT.

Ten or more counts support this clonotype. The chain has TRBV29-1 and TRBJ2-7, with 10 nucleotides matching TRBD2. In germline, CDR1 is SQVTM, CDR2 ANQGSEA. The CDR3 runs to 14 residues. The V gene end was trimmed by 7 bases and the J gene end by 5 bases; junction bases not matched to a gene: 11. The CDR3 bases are TGCAGCGCCACCGTTGGGACTAGCGTCCACGAGCAGTACTTC. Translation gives CSATVGTSVHEQYF.

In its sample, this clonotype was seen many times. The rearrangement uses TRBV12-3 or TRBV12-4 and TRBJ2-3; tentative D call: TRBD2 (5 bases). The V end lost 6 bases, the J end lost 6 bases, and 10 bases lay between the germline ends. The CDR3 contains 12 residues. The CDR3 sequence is CASRRAIDTQYF. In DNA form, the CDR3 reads TGTGCCAGCAGGCGGGCCATCGATACGCAGTATTTT.

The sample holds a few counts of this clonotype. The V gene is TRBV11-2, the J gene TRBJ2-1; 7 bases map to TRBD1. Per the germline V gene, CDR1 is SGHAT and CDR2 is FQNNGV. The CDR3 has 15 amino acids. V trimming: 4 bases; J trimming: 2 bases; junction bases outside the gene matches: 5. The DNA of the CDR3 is TGTGCCAGCAGCTCCACAGGGGCTACCTACAATGAGCAGTTCTTC. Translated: CASSSTGATYNEQFF.

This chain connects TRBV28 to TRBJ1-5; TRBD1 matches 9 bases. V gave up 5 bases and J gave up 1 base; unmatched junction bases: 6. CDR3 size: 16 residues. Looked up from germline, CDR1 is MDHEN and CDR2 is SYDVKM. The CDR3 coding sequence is TGTGCCAGCAGTCCAGGCGACAGGGGGAGCAATCAGCCCCAGCATTTT. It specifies CASSPGDRGSNQPQHF.

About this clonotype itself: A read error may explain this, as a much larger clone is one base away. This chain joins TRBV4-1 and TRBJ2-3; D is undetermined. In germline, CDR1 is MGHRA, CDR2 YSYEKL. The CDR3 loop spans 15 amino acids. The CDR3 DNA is TGCGCCAGCAGCCAAGCGGACGCCGACACAGATACGCGGTATTTT. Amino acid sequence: CASSQADADTDTRYF.

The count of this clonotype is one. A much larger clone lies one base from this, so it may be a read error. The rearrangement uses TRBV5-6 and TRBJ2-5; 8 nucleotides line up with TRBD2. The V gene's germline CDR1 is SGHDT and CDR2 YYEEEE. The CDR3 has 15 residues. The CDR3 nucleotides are TGTGCCAGCAGCAAAGCGGGAGTCCTTCAAGAGAGCCAGTACTTC. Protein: CASSKAGVLQESQYF.

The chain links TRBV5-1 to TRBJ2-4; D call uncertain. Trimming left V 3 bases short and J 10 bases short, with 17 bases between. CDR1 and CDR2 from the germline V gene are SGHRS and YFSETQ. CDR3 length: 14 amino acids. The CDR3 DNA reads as TGCGCCAGCAGCTCGAACAAACCCGGACGGATTCAGTACTTC. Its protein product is CASSSNKPGRIQYF.

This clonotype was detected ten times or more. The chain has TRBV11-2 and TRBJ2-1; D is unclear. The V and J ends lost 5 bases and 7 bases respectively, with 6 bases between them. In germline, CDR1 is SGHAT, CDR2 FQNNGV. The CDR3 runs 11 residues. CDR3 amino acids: CASSPLNEQFF. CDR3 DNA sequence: TGTGCCAGCAGCCCCCTTAATGAGCAGTTCTTC.

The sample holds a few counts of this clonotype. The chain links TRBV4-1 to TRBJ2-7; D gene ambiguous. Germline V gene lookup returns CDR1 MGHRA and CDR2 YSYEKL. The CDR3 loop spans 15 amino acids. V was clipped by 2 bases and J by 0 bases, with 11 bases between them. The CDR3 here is CASSQMAWGSYEQYF. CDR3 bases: TGCGCCAGCAGCCAAATGGCATGGGGCTCCTACGAGCAGTACTTC.

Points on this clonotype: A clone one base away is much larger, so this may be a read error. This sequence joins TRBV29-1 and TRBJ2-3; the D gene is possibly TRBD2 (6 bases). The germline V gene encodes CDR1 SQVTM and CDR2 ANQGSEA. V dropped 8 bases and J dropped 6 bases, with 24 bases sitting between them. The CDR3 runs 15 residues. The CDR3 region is CSTLGLLELTDTQYF. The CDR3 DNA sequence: TGCAGCACATTGGGACTCCTGGAGCTAACTGATACGCAGTATTTT.

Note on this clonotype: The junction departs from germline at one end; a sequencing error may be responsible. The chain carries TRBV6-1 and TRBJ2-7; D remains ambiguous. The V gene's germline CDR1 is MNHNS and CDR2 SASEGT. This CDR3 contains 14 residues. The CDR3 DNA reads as TGTGCCAGCAGTGAAGAGCTAGGAGCCTACGAGCAGTATTTC. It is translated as CASSEELGAYEQYF.

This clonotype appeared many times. The CDR3 here is CASSYLSSTDTQYF. DNA for the CDR3: TGTGCCAGCAGTTACCTTAGCAGCACAGATACGCAGTATTTT. The chain is built from TRBV6-2 or TRBV6-3 and TRBJ2-3, with unresolved D. This CDR3 region has 14 residues. Germline V gene sequence: CDR1 MNHEY, CDR2 SVGEGT. The germline V and J ends were trimmed by 2 bases and 0 bases, with 6 bases remaining between them.

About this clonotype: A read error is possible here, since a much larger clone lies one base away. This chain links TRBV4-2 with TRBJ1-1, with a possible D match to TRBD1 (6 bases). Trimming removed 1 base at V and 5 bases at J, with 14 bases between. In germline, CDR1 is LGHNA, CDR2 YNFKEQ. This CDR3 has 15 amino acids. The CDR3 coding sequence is TGTGCCAGCAGCCAAGTTCGGGGGCAGGGGACTGAAGCTTTCTTT. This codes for CASSQVRGQGTEAFF.

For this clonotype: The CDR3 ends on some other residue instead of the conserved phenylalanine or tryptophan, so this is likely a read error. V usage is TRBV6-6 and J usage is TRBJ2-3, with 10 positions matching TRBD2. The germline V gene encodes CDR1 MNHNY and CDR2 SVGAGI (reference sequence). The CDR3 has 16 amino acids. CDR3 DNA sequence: TGTACCAGCATCGGGACTAGCGTAACTAGCACAGATACGCAGTATCTT. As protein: CTSIGTSVTSTDTQYL.

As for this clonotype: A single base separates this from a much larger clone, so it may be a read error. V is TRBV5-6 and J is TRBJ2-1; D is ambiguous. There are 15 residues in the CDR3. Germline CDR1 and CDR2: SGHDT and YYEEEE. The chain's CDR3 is CANSLAGRANNEQFF. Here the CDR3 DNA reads TGTGCCAACAGCTTGGCCGGCAGAGCCAACAATGAGCAGTTCTTC.

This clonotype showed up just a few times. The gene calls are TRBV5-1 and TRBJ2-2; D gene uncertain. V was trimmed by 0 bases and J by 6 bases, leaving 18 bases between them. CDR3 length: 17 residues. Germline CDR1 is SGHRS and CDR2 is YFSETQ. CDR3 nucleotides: TGCGCCAGCAGCTTGGGCCGCGGTGGCCCAGGAGCCGGGGAGCTGTTTTTT. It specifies CASSLGRGGPGAGELFF. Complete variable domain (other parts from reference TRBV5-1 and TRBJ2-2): KAGVTQTPRYLIKTRGQQVTLSCSPISGHRSVSWYQQTPGQGLQFLFEYFSETQRNKGNFPGRFSGRQFSNSRSEMNVSTLELGDSALYLCASSLGRGGPGAGELFFGEGSRLTVL.

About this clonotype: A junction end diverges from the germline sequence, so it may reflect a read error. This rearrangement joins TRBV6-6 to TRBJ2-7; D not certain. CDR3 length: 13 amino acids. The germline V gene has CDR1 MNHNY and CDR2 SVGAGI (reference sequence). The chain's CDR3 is CASSYPAHDEEYF. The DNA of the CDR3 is TGCGCCAGCAGTTACCCGGCCCATGACGAGGAGTACTTC.

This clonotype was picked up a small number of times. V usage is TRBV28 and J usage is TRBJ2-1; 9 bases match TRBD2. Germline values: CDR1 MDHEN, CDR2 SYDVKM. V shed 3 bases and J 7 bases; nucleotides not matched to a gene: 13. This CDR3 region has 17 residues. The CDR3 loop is CASSFLSREGPKNEQFF. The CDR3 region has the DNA TGTGCCAGCAGTTTTCTTTCGCGGGAGGGCCCGAAAAATGAGCAGTTCTTC.